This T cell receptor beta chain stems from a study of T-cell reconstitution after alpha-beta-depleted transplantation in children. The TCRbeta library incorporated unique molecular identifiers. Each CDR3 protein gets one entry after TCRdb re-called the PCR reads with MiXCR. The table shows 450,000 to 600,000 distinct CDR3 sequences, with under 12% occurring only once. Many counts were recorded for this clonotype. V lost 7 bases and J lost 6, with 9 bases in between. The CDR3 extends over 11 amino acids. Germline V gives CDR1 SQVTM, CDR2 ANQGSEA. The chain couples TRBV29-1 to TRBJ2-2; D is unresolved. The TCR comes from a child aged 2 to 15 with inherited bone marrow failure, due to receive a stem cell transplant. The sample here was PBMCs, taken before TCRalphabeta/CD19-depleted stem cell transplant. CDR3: CSALTAGELFF. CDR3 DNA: TGCAGCGCCTTGACGGCCGGGGAGCTGTTTTTT.